What follows is one TCR beta chain and its context. This clonotype has only a few counts. Its antigen is not yet known. Qualities for individual bases were not recorded, and no much larger clone is one base off. Instrument on record: Illumina HiSeq 2500. Quantitative 5'-RACE with molecular barcodes was the method used to prepare the TCR beta libraries. The study's processing was this. Disease-linked TCR variants were identified with a new computational method built on a probabilistic model of VDJ rearrangement. The public reads were run again by TCRdb, first through fastp at Q25 and then through MiXCR, and only productive beta chains were kept. Duplicate CDR3 protein sequences are folded into a single record with the most common DNA and genes. The V and J calls were not made by the authors but by TCRdb's processing. This sample holds about 270,000 distinct CDR3 sequences; under 35% were observed only once. The ten largest make up 3.5% to 4.5% of the sample.

These data belong to a study of CD8 T cells in ankylosing spondylitis (TCRdb year 2017). Background on the whole study: To find TCR variants linked to disease, the study profiled T cell receptor beta repertoires in ankylosing spondylitis patients and healthy donors. The full study cohort was made up of about two dozen ankylosing spondylitis patients and some 100 healthy donors. Peripheral blood samples were taken, and synovial fluid was additionally collected from ankylosing spondylitis patients.

The cysteine opens and the phenylalanine closes a CDR3 of 15 amino acids. Just CDR3 DNA is preserved here, 45 bases in frame from base 1. V is trimmed back by 4 bases and J by 2 bases, and the junction contains 5 bases that no gene match accounts for. CDR1 and CDR2, looked up from the germline V gene, are WSHSY and SAAADI. Broad study findings and their caveats: A TCR beta motif of about 8 highly homologous amino acid variants appeared characteristic of blood from ankylosing spondylitis patients. Significant enrichment of the disease-linked clones was reported in matched synovial fluid samples from ankylosing spondylitis patients. The disease-linked clones had a CD8+ phenotype and were found at relatively low frequencies in peripheral blood. Some motif variants had previously been reported in the synovial fluid and blood of reactive arthritis patients, which suggests shared mechanisms of disease initiation.

This TCR was sampled from a male donor with ankylosing spondylitis or in good health (not recorded which). The sequencing input was blood, either unsorted or a sorted T cell fraction (not recorded which). In this chain, TRBV10-2 is recombined with TRBJ2-3; a stretch of 8 junction bases matches TRBD2. CDR3 reads: CASSATGGITDTQYF. The sequenced DNA: TGCGCCAGCAGTGCAACGGGGGGGATCACAGATACGCAGTATTTT.